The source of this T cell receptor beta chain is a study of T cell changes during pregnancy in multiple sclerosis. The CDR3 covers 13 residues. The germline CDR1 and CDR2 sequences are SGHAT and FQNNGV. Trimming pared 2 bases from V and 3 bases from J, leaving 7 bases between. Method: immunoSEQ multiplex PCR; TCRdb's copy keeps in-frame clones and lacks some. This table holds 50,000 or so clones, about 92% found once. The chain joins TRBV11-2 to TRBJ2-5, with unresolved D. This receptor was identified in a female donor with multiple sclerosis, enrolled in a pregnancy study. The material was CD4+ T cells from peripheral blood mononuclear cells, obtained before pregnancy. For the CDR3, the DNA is TGTGCCAGCAGCTTAAGCTTTAAAGAGACCCAGTACTTC. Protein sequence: CASSLSFKETQYF.